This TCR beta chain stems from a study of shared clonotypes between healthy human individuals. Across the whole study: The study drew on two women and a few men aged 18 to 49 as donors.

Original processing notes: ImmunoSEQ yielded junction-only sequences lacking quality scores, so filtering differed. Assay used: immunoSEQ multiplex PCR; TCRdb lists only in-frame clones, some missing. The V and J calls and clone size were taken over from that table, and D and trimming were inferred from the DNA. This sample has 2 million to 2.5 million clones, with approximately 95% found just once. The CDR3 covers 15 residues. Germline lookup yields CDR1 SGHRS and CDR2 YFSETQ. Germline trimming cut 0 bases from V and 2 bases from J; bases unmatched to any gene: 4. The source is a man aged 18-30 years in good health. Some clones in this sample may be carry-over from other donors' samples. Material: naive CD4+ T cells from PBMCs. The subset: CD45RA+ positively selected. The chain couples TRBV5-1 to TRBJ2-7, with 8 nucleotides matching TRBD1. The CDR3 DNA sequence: TGCGCCAGCAGCTTGGAGACAGGGGACACCTACGAGCAGTACTTC. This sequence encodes CASSLETGDTYEQYF.